The 28 T cell receptor beta chains below were found in one sample sequenced in a study of T-cell reconstitution after alpha-beta-depleted transplantation in children. Library preparation (for TCRbeta) was performed with unique molecular identifiers. One entry per CDR3 protein results from TCRdb running MiXCR on the PCR reads. The sample lists more than 150,000 distinct CDR3 sequences, 14% to 15% occurring once. Specimen: PBMCs from the stem cell graft donor, collected from the stem cell graft. The receptors were sampled from a human donor who donated a stem cell graft to a child with acute lymphoblastic leukemia.

The sample holds many counts of this clonotype. The chain employs TRBV5-1 and TRBJ2-3; D remains unclear. CDR3 length: 14 amino acids. Per germline, CDR1 SGHRS and CDR2 YFSETQ. Between the trimmed V and J ends, which lost 0 bases and 4 bases, there was a span of 9 bases. The CDR3 sequence is CASSLAPSPDTQYF. The CDR3, as DNA: TGCGCCAGCAGCTTGGCGCCCAGCCCAGATACGCAGTATTTT.

This sequence joins TRBV5-1 and TRBJ2-5; D tentatively reads TRBD1 or TRBD2 (6 bases each). The CDR3 contains 14 residues. The germline CDR1 and CDR2 sequences are SGHRS and YFSETQ. The V and J ends lost 3 bases and 5 bases respectively, with 14 bases between them. The CDR3 coding sequence is TGCGCCAGCAGCTACAGGGCGGAGGGGGAGACCCAGTACTTC. Protein product: CASSYRAEGETQYF.

This clonotype has a count of ten or more. The rearrangement joins TRBV10-3 to TRBJ2-7, with 9 bases that match TRBD2. Germline CDR1 reads ENHRY; CDR2 reads SYGVKD. The CDR3 length is 16 residues. Trimming took 0 bases from V and 0 from J; bases not matched to a gene: 3. The CDR3 here is CAISESQREASYEQYF. CDR3 nucleotides: TGTGCCATCAGTGAGTCTCAGCGGGAGGCCTCCTACGAGCAGTACTTC.

This clonotype occurred a few times. J is TRBJ2-7 and V is TRBV20-1; tentative D call: TRBD2 (6 bases). From germline, CDR1 is DFQATT and CDR2 SNEGSKA (reference sequence). The CDR3 totals 14 residues. With 3 bases removed from V and 7 bases from J, the gap between germline ends came to 19 bases. The CDR3 protein is CSASPHGGTGEQYF. The CDR3 bases are TGCAGTGCTAGCCCCCATGGAGGGACGGGAGAGCAGTACTTC.

This clonotype was found many times. The rearrangement joins TRBV20-1 to TRBJ1-2; 7 bases are shared with TRBD1. This CDR3 has 13 amino acids. V gave up 5 bases and J gave up 3 bases; unmatched junction bases: 6. The germline gives CDR1 DFQATT, CDR2 SNEGSKA (reference sequence). CDR3: CSAWDSADYGYTF. CDR3 DNA sequence: TGCAGTGCTTGGGACAGCGCCGACTATGGCTACACCTTC.

This clonotype was seen many times. The genes are TRBV7-6 and TRBJ2-1; 8 nucleotides line up with TRBD2. V dropped 5 bases and J dropped 0; count of bases not matched to a gene: 6. CDR3 length: 16 residues. CDR1 and CDR2 (germline): SGHVS, FNYEAQ. The CDR3 loop reads CASSPGSGSSYNEQFF. As DNA, the CDR3 is TGTGCCAGCAGCCCGGGGAGCGGGAGCTCCTACAATGAGCAGTTCTTC.

In its sample, this clonotype was seen many times. This chain uses TRBV25-1 with TRBJ2-4, with D perhaps TRBD2 (6 bases). CDR3 size: 15 residues. CDR1 is MGHDK, CDR2 SYGVNS, per germline. V gave up 2 bases and J gave up 0 bases, with 8 bases separating them. The CDR3 DNA follows: TGTGCCAGCAGTGAAGGTAGCGGAGCCAAAAACATTCAGTACTTC. This translates into CASSEGSGAKNIQYF.

This clonotype was picked up many times. Here the CDR3 reads CSASGGVNQPQHF. In DNA, the CDR3 is TGCAGTGCATCCGGGGGGGTCAATCAGCCCCAGCATTTT. The V call is TRBV20-1, the J call TRBJ1-5; D might be TRBD1 (5 bases). This CDR3 region has 13 residues. Per germline, CDR1 DFQATT and CDR2 SNEGSKA (reference sequence). Deletions cut 6 bases from V and 3 bases from J, with 12 bases between.

This clonotype appeared many times. CDR3: CASSLQANYGYTF. The CDR3 bases are TGTGCCAGCAGTTTACAAGCTAACTATGGCTACACCTTC. V and J are TRBV12-3 or TRBV12-4 and TRBJ1-2, with D unresolved. V shed 2 bases and J shed 0 bases, with 4 bases lying between them. The CDR3 covers 13 residues.

In this sample, this clonotype turned up many times. CDR3 amino acids: CASSQNTDTQYF. CDR3 sequence (DNA): TGTGCCAGCAGCCAAAACACAGATACGCAGTATTTT. The V call is TRBV3-1, the J call TRBJ2-3, with no clear D. The CDR3 totals 12 residues. Trimming shortened V by 2 bases and J by 2 bases, and 2 bases separated the two germline ends. The germline V gene has CDR1 LGHDT and CDR2 YNNKEL (reference sequence).

This clonotype came up many times. The V and J genes are TRBV12-3 or TRBV12-4 and TRBJ2-2, with TRBD1 matching 8 bases. Germline trimming cut 5 bases from V and 4 bases from J; bases unmatched to any gene: 9. This CDR3 has 16 amino acids. The DNA for the CDR3 is TGTGCCAGCAGTCCGCGACAGGGGCCGGGCACCGGGGAGCTGTTTTTT. It codes for CASSPRQGPGTGELFF.

In its sample, this clonotype was seen a few times. V and J are TRBV11-2 and TRBJ2-1; TRBD2 matches at 8 bases. J lost 3 bases, V lost 3 bases, and 10 bases had no gene match. This CDR3 is built from 17 residues. The germline CDR1 and CDR2 sequences are SGHAT and FQNNGV. The CDR3 sequence is CASSLRGAGAFYNEQFF. Here the CDR3 DNA reads TGTGCCAGCAGCTTGCGGGGAGCGGGAGCGTTCTACAATGAGCAGTTCTTC. The full variable domain, with the rest looked up from reference TRBV11-2 and TRBJ2-1, is EAGVAQSPRYKIIEKRQSVAFWCNPISGHATLYWYQQILGQGPKLLIQFQNNGVVDDSQLPKDRFSAERLKGVDSTLKIQPAKLEDSAVYLCASSLRGAGAFYNEQFFGPGTRLTVL.

The table lists this clonotype with many counts. The chain recombines TRBV6-5 with TRBJ2-1; TRBD1 agrees at 8 bases. Germline CDR1 reads MNHEY; CDR2 reads SVGAGI. J gave up 4 bases and V 4 bases, and 9 bases lay outside the gene matches. This CDR3 is built from 16 residues. The CDR3 nucleotides read TGTGCCAGCAGTTCTGGGTACAGGGGGTTTTACAATGAGCAGTTCTTC. It codes for CASSSGYRGFYNEQFF.

The chain employs TRBV7-9 and TRBJ2-2, with 7 bases that match TRBD1. The CDR3 is 16 residues long. Germline V gives CDR1 SEHNR, CDR2 FQNEAQ (reference sequence). Unmatched junction bases numbered 11, after V lost 6 bases and J lost 4 bases. The CDR3: CASRFTGTDSTGELFF. The DNA of the CDR3 is TGTGCCAGCAGATTTACCGGGACAGACTCCACCGGGGAGCTGTTTTTT.

Concerning this clonotype itself: A read error may explain this, as a much larger clone is one base away. The CDR3 loop reads CAISLALEDGYTF. In nucleotides, the CDR3 is TGCGCCATCAGCTTGGCGTTGGAGGATGGCTACACCTTC. The rearrangement joins TRBV5-1 to TRBJ1-2; D call uncertain. Germline assignment: CDR1 SGHRS and CDR2 YFSETQ. The CDR3 extends over 13 amino acids.

This clonotype showed up just a few times. The chain couples TRBV5-1 to TRBJ2-5; a weak D match, TRBD1 (6 bases). V lost 4 bases, J lost 4 bases, and 14 bases lay in between. Germline values: CDR1 SGHRS, CDR2 YFSETQ. The CDR3 is 14 residues long. CDR3 region: CASSRDGQRETQYF. CDR3 sequence (DNA): TGCGCCAGCAGCCGCGACGGACAGCGAGAGACCCAGTACTTC. Drawing the rest from reference TRBV5-1 and TRBJ2-5, the complete variable domain is KAGVTQTPRYLIKTRGQQVTLSCSPISGHRSVSWYQQTPGQGLQFLFEYFSETQRNKGNFPGRFSGRQFSNSRSEMNVSTLELGDSALYLCASSRDGQRETQYFGPGTRLLVL.

The sample holds many counts of this clonotype. This chain joins TRBV29-1 and TRBJ2-7, with D maybe TRBD1 (5 bases). V lost 4 bases and J lost 0, with 13 bases in between. CDR3 length: 14 residues. The germline V gene has CDR1 SQVTM and CDR2 ANQGSEA. The CDR3 protein is CSVVVGRYSYEQYF. The CDR3 DNA reads TGCAGCGTTGTTGTGGGGCGTTACTCCTACGAGCAGTACTTC.

At least ten counts were recorded for this clonotype. The DNA of the CDR3 is TGTGCCAGCAGTCCCCCGGGACTAGCGGGATTCGGGGAGCAGTTCTTC. This encodes CASSPPGLAGFGEQFF. The J gene is TRBJ2-1, the V gene TRBV12-3 or TRBV12-4; 13 positions match TRBD2. There are 16 residues in the CDR3. The trim removed 5 bases at V and 10 bases at J, leaving 11 bases unmatched.

This chain connects TRBV30 to TRBJ1-5, with a tentative D call TRBD1 (5 bases). The CDR3 consists of 13 residues. Looked up from germline, CDR1 is GTSNPN and CDR2 is SVGIG (reference sequence). V dropped 2 bases and J dropped 4 bases, with 9 bases sitting between them. CDR3 sequence: CAWSLGGNQPQHF. In DNA, the CDR3 is TGTGCCTGGAGTTTGGGGGGGAATCAGCCCCAGCATTTT.

This clonotype has ten or more counts. The chain uses TRBV4-2 and TRBJ2-6, with 11 bases identical to TRBD1. This CDR3 comprises 17 residues. The V gene's germline CDR1 is LGHNA and CDR2 YNFKEQ. V shed 4 bases, J shed 4 bases, and the junction held 6 bases outside the gene matches. The DNA for the CDR3 is TGTGCCAGCAGCCGCCGGGACAGGGGGATGGGGGCCAACGTCCTGACTTTC. It is translated as CASSRRDRGMGANVLTF.

This clonotype was recorded at least ten times. At one end the junction does not follow the germline gene, possibly because of a read error. The chain links TRBV7-9 to TRBJ2-5; 8 positions agree with TRBD2. CDR3 length: 11 amino acids. Germline values: CDR1 SEHNR, CDR2 FQNEAQ (reference sequence). As DNA, the CDR3 is TGTGCCAGCAGCACCGCGGGGAGCGGGAGATTC. Its translation: CASSTAGSGRF.

The CDR3: CASSLRFGTSALYEQYF. CDR3 DNA: TGCGCCAGCAGCTTGAGGTTCGGGACTAGCGCCCTATACGAGCAGTACTTC. The rearrangement uses TRBV5-1 and TRBJ2-7, with TRBD2 matching 10 bases. There are 17 residues in the CDR3. From germline, CDR1 is SGHRS and CDR2 YFSETQ. V was clipped by 1 base and J by 4 bases; unmatched bases: 11.

This clonotype was seen many times. This chain uses TRBV5-1 with TRBJ1-1, with a tentative D call TRBD1 (6 bases). Looked up from germline, CDR1 is SGHRS and CDR2 is YFSETQ. Trimming removed 1 base at V and 5 bases at J, with 9 bases between. The CDR3 is 13 residues long. The CDR3 bases are TGCGCCAGCAGCTTGTGGCAGGGGACTGAAGCTTTCTTT. It codes for CASSLWQGTEAFF.

This chain connects TRBV21-1 to TRBJ2-7. TRBV21-1 represents a pseudogene. This CDR3 has 9 amino acids. CDR3 DNA sequence: TGTGCCAGCAGCACCGAGCAGTACTTC. It is translated as CASSTEQYF.

Note on this clonotype: Possible read error: a much larger clone is one base away. This chain joins TRBV28 and TRBJ2-1; TRBD2 matches 15 bases. J gave up 12 bases and V 2 bases, and 8 bases lay outside the gene matches. The CDR3 is 16 residues long. Germline V gene sequence: CDR1 MDHEN, CDR2 SYDVKM. The CDR3 sequence is CASSLAGTSGRKGQFF. As DNA, the CDR3 is TGTGCCAGCAGTTTAGCCGGGACTAGCGGGAGGAAGGGGCAGTTCTTC.

This clonotype was counted many times. The V gene is TRBV12-3 or TRBV12-4, the J gene TRBJ2-7; TRBD1 is a possible D gene (5 bases). The CDR3 has 13 amino acids. V lost 5 bases and J lost 2, with 10 bases in between. The CDR3 nucleotides are TGTGCCAGCAGTATTACAGGAACCTACGAGCAGTACTTC. Protein sequence: CASSITGTYEQYF.

This chain links TRBV29-1 with TRBJ2-4; 7 positions match TRBD2. Germline-derived CDR1 and CDR2 are SQVTM and ANQGSEA. Trimming cost V 6 bases and J 0 bases; bases outside gene matches: 8. The CDR3 runs to 15 residues. The CDR3 sequence: CSVVGGSRAKNIQYF. The CDR3 DNA follows: TGCAGCGTCGTGGGGGGGTCTCGAGCCAAAAACATTCAGTACTTC.

There are many counts of this clonotype. The CDR3 protein is CSAREGGLFYGYTF. Written as DNA, the CDR3 is TGCAGTGCTAGAGAGGGCGGGCTGTTCTATGGCTACACCTTC. The V call is TRBV20-1, the J call TRBJ1-2, with D unclear. V was cut by 0 bases and J by 4 bases, with 12 bases left in between. This CDR3 contains 14 residues. CDR1 is DFQATT, CDR2 SNEGSKA, per germline (reference sequence).